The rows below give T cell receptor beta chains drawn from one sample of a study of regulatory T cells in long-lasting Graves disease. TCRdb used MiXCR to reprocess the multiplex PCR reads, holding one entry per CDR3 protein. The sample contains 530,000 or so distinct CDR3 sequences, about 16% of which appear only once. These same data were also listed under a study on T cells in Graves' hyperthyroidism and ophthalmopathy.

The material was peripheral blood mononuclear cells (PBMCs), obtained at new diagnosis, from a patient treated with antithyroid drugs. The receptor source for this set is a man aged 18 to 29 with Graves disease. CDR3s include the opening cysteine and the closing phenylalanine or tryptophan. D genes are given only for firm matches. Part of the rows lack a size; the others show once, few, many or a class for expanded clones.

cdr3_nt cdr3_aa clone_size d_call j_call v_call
TGTGCCAGCAGCCCAGCGGCCGGGGGTAACTATGGCTACACCTTC CASSPAAGGNYGYTF . . TRBJ1-2 TRBV3-1
TGTGCCAGTAGAACCGGGATGAACACTGAAGCTTTCTTT CASRTGMNTEAFF . . TRBJ1-1 TRBV19
TGTGCCAGCAGTGAAGTCTCGGGAGGGGAGACCCAGTACTTC CASSEVSGGETQYF few TRBD2 TRBJ2-5 TRBV2
TGCGCCAGCAGCCAAGTAGGACTAGCGGGAGGGCGGGGTGAGCAGTTCTTC CASSQVGLAGGRGEQFF few TRBD2 TRBJ2-1 TRBV4-1
TGTGCCAGCAGACCGGGGGCTAGCACAGATACGCAGTATTTT CASRPGASTDTQYF many . TRBJ2-3 TRBV12-3/TRBV12-4
TGCGCCAGCAGCCAAGGGCTAGAGAACACTGAAGCTTTCTTT CASSQGLENTEAFF many . TRBJ1-1 TRBV4-1
TGCAGTGCTAGAGACCCCGGGGGGGGAGATTCCTACAATGAGCAGTTCTTC CSARDPGGGDSYNEQFF few TRBD2 TRBJ2-1 TRBV20-1
TGTGCCAGCTCACCATCCGGGACAGGGAGGACAGATACGCAGTATTTT CASSPSGTGRTDTQYF few TRBD1 TRBJ2-3 TRBV18
TGTGCCACCAGCAGAGACAGGCAGAATAACTATGGCTACACCTTC CATSRDRQNNYGYTF many . TRBJ1-2 TRBV15
TGTGCCAGCAGTCCTTCTAGCGGGACCTACAATGAGCAGTTCTTC CASSPSSGTYNEQFF many TRBD2 TRBJ2-1 TRBV3-1
TGTGCCAGCATCGCGATAGGACAGGGGGCCCGTTCACCCCTCCACTTT CASIAIGQGARSPLHF many TRBD1 TRBJ1-6 TRBV28
TGCAGTGCTAGAGGGGGCGCCAGCACCTACGAGCAGTACTTC CSARGGASTYEQYF many . TRBJ2-7 TRBV20-1
TGTGCCAGCAGCTTAGGTGGCAGGGACCGCGACGAGCAGTACTTC CASSLGGRDRDEQYF many . TRBJ2-7 TRBV11-2
TGTGCCAGCGGTTTAGGCTCTAGCGGGAGAAATGAGCAGTTCTTC CASGLGSSGRNEQFF many TRBD2 TRBJ2-1 TRBV28
TGTGCCAGCAGCTTAGTCTTCCTAGCGGGGAACAATGAGCAGTTCTTC CASSLVFLAGNNEQFF . TRBD2 TRBJ2-1 TRBV7-9
TGCGCCAGCAGCTTGTTCGAGGTTCAGGGATCGAACACCGGGGAGCTGTTTTTT CASSLFEVQGSNTGELFF many . TRBJ2-2 TRBV5-1
TGCAGTGCTAGAGATCCATCACTAGGCCCCTTAGAGAGCAATCAGCCCCAGCATTTT CSARDPSLGPLESNQPQHF . . TRBJ1-5 TRBV20-1
TGCGCCAGCAGCGATGATAATTCACCCCTCCACTTT CASSDDNSPLHF few . TRBJ1-6 TRBV5-1
TGTGCCAGCAGCTCAGACAGGGCCTATTCCTACAATGAGCAGTTCTTC CASSSDRAYSYNEQFF many TRBD1 TRBJ2-1 TRBV7-9
TGTGCCAGCAGTTTAAGGCGGGCGCAGTACGAGCAGTACTTC CASSLRRAQYEQYF many . TRBJ2-7 TRBV12-3/TRBV12-4
TGTGCCAGCAGCTTGGATGAAGACGCCTACGAGCAGTACTTC CASSLDEDAYEQYF . . TRBJ2-7 TRBV5-4
TGTGCCTGGAGTGGGACCCAGGTCTATGAGCAGTTCTTC CAWSGTQVYEQFF many . TRBJ2-1 TRBV30
TGTGCCAGCAGCCCTATACAGGGGGCCATGAACACTGAAGCTTTCTTT CASSPIQGAMNTEAFF many TRBD1 TRBJ1-1 TRBV7-9
TGCAGTGCTAGAGGTTGGAGGGGGAGCGGTAAATCCGGGGAGCTGTTTTTT CSARGWRGSGKSGELFF few . TRBJ2-2 TRBV20-1
TGCAGTGCTGACCCGTTAAATAGCCCCGGCACCGGGGAGCTGTTTTTT CSADPLNSPGTGELFF . . TRBJ2-2 TRBV20-1
TGTGCTAGTGGTTCCATACCGGGACAGCCCTACGAGCAGTACTTC CASGSIPGQPYEQYF many TRBD1 TRBJ2-7 TRBV12-5
TGTGCCAGCAGACTTCCTAGCGGGAGGGCAGATACGCAGTATTTT CASRLPSGRADTQYF many TRBD2 TRBJ2-3 TRBV28
TGTGCCAGCAGCGTCAGGGAAACCGGCTACACCTTC CASSVRETGYTF . . TRBJ1-2 TRBV7-8
TGCGCCAGCAGCTTGTTTTTGGCGGGAGGGGACAATGAGCAGTTCTTC CASSLFLAGGDNEQFF . TRBD2 TRBJ2-1 TRBV5-1
TGTGCCAGCAGCCCTCACTCCGGGACAGGGGACATCGGCTATGGCTACACCTTC CASSPHSGTGDIGYGYTF . TRBD1 TRBJ1-2 TRBV7-9
TGTGCTAGTGGTCCCCCGGGGCAGGGTCCAGGGGAAAACACTGAAGCTTTCTTT CASGPPGQGPGENTEAFF many . TRBJ1-1 TRBV12-5
TGCGCCAGCAGCTTGGATTTGGACGGGGAGCTGTTTTTT CASSLDLDGELFF many . TRBJ2-2 TRBV5-1
TGTGCCAGCAGTAGCATGGACAGGGGCACTGAAGCTTTCTTT CASSSMDRGTEAFF many TRBD1 TRBJ1-1 TRBV2
TGCAGTGCTAGAAGGACGGTTAACTATGGCTACACCTTC CSARRTVNYGYTF many . TRBJ1-2 TRBV20-1
TGTGCCACAGGGGCCGACAATGAGCAGTTCTTC CATGADNEQFF few . TRBJ2-1 TRBV6-1